Listed below are T cell receptor beta chains from one sample, sequenced in a study of blood T cell repertoires in COVID-19. Profiled with immunoSEQ multiplex PCR; TCRdb holds only in-frame clones, not every one. The sample lists about 12,000 clones; 71% were seen once. Sequencing was done on a sample of peripheral blood. Every receptor here comes from a man aged 55 to 70 with COVID-19, enrolled during active disease. CDR3s include the opening cysteine and the closing phenylalanine or tryptophan. The D gene is left open where the match is weak. Only part of the rows carry a size: once, few, many, or a class if the clone is expanded.

clone_size d_call j_call v_call cdr3_aa cdr3_nt
NA NA TRBJ1-5 TRBV27 CASSLGSGLQPQHF TGTGCCAGCAGTTTAGGGTCAGGGCTTCAGCCCCAGCATTTT
NA NA TRBJ2-1 TRBV5-4 CASSLGGRVLDEQFF TGTGCCAGCAGCTTGGGCGGGCGGGTGCTCGATGAGCAGTTCTTC
NA NA TRBJ2-2 TRBV24-1 CATSDLRLGGNTGELFF TGTGCCACCAGTGATTTGCGACTAGGGGGCAACACCGGGGAGCTGTTTTTT
NA NA TRBJ2-2 TRBV7-2 CASSLTANTGELFF TGTGCCAGCAGCTTAACGGCGAACACCGGGGAGCTGTTTTTT
NA TRBD1 TRBJ1-6 TRBV13 CASSLEQGAGSPLHF TGTGCCAGCAGCTTAGAACAGGGGGCTGGTTCACCCCTCCACTTT
NA NA TRBJ2-3 TRBV7-6 CASSLAPGLTDTQYF TGTGCCAGCAGCTTAGCTCCCGGACTCACAGATACGCAGTATTTT
NA TRBD1 TRBJ1-1 TRBV12-5 CASSPFPGQGVSAGGWTEAFF TGTGCTAGTTCCCCTTTCCCAGGACAGGGGGTAAGCGCGGGCGGGTGGACTGAAGCTTTCTTT
NA NA TRBJ1-4 TRBV9 CASSTGHVATNEKLFF TGTGCCAGCAGCACCGGACACGTTGCAACTAATGAAAAACTGTTTTTT
NA NA TRBJ1-2 TRBV6-5 CASRIRSSSNGYTF TGTGCCAGCAGGATACGGAGCAGCAGCAATGGCTACACCTTC
few NA TRBJ2-2 TRBV4-2 CASSPGVLRDGTGELFF TGTGCCAGCAGTCCCGGGGTCCTGCGGGATGGCACCGGGGAGCTGTTTTTT
NA NA TRBJ1-3 TRBV7-6 CASKAGSSGNTIYF TGTGCCAGCAAGGCCGGGAGTTCTGGAAACACCATATATTTT
NA TRBD1 TRBJ1-3 TRBV5-1 CASSRETGGLGTIYF TGCGCCAGCAGCAGAGAGACAGGGGGTCTGGGCACCATATATTTT
NA TRBD1 TRBJ2-3 TRBV18 CASSSTGTGGTDTQYF TGTGCCAGCTCATCTACCGGGACAGGGGGCACAGATACGCAGTATTTT
NA NA TRBJ1-6 TRBV19 CASNGNSYNSPLHF TGTGCCAGTAACGGGAATTCCTATAATTCACCCCTCCACTTT
NA TRBD2 TRBJ2-1 TRBV11-3 CASSLGGRASNEQFF TGTGCCAGCAGCTTAGGAGGGAGGGCCTCCAATGAGCAGTTCTTC
NA TRBD1 TRBJ1-1 TRBV29-1 CSVGRDRGPEAFF TGCAGCGTTGGCAGGGACAGGGGGCCTGAAGCTTTCTTT
NA TRBD2 TRBJ2-1 TRBV7-6 CASSPGSGTSGGAKFF TGTGCCAGCAGCCCCGGGTCTGGGACTAGCGGGGGGGCCAAGTTCTTC
NA TRBD1 TRBJ1-4 TRBV27 CASSFSYRGPSTNEKLFF TGTGCCAGCAGTTTTTCTTACAGGGGACCTTCAACTAATGAAAAACTGTTTTTT
NA TRBD1 TRBJ1-1 TRBV5-4 CASSPTDRALNTEAFF TGTGCCAGCAGCCCGACCGACAGGGCTTTGAACACTGAAGCTTTCTTT
NA NA TRBJ2-7 TRBV24-1 CATSDSYEQYF TGTGCCACCAGTGATTCTTACGAGCAGTACTTC
NA TRBD1 TRBJ1-4 TRBV19 CASSILRGNEKLFF TGTGCCAGTAGTATTCTCAGGGGGAATGAAAAACTGTTTTTT
once TRBD1 TRBJ1-6 TRBV9 CASSSRQGMDSPLHF TGTGCCAGCAGCTCCCGACAGGGGATGGATTCACCCCTCCACTTT
NA NA TRBJ1-6 TRBV10-3 CAISAGTQPNSPLHF TGTGCCATCAGTGCCGGGACACAACCTAATTCACCCCTCCACTTT
few NA TRBJ2-1 TRBV2 CASSGGEQFF TGTGCCAGCAGCGGCGGGGAGCAGTTCTTC
NA NA TRBJ1-5 TRBV5-8 CASSLSGPQHF TGTGCCAGCAGCTTGTCGGGGCCCCAGCATTTT
NA NA TRBJ1-5 TRBV28 CASSLGGADSNQPQHF TGTGCCAGCAGTTTAGGGGGCGCGGACAGCAATCAGCCCCAGCATTTT
NA TRBD1 TRBJ2-3 TRBV24-1 CATSDPDRGPDTQYF TGTGCCACTAGTGACCCGGACAGGGGCCCAGATACGCAGTATTTT
NA NA TRBJ1-2 TRBV9 CASSVGVEANYGYTF TGTGCCAGCAGCGTAGGGGTGGAGGCTAACTATGGCTACACCTTC
few NA TRBJ2-3 TRBV9 CASSASVGGGTDTQYF TGTGCCAGCAGCGCCAGCGTCGGAGGGGGCACAGATACGCAGTATTTT
NA TRBD2 TRBJ2-3 TRBV6-2/TRBV6-3 CASSYPRSGSWGESSTDTQYF TGTGCCAGCAGTTACCCCAGGAGCGGGAGTTGGGGGGAATCTAGCACAGATACGCAGTATTTT
NA NA TRBJ1-1 TRBV28 CASSPPSRNTEAFF TGTGCCAGCAGTCCCCCCTCGAGGAACACTGAAGCTTTCTTT
NA NA TRBJ2-3 TRBV4-1 CASSQDGDTGRTDTQYF TGCGCCAGCAGCCAAGATGGAGATACAGGGCGGACAGATACGCAGTATTTT
NA NA TRBJ2-5 TRBV2 CASSGGGFGETQYF TGTGCCAGCAGTGGTGGAGGTTTTGGGGAGACCCAGTACTTC
NA NA TRBJ2-2 TRBV27 CASKQGPGELFF TGTGCCAGCAAACAGGGTCCGGGGGAGCTGTTTTTT
NA TRBD1 TRBJ1-1 TRBV11-3 CASSPTGDSEAFF TGTGCCAGCAGCCCAACAGGGGACTCTGAAGCTTTCTTT
NA NA TRBJ2-7 TRBV7-8 CASSFMNPTDEQYF TGTGCCAGCAGCTTTATGAATCCTACGGACGAGCAGTACTTC
NA TRBD2 TRBJ2-5 TRBV28 CASSSPAVVAGAYQETQYF TGTGCCAGCTCCTCTCCTGCGGTGGTAGCGGGGGCGTACCAAGAGACCCAGTACTTC
NA NA TRBJ2-1 TRBV6-5 CASTPSLLNEQFF TGTGCCAGCACTCCGAGCCTACTCAATGAGCAGTTCTTC
few NA TRBJ2-7 TRBV5-1 CASSSGVGVTYEQYF TGCGCCAGCAGCTCAGGGGTGGGGGTCACCTACGAGCAGTACTTC
NA TRBD1 TRBJ1-6 TRBV5-1 CASRAGTGFSPLHF TGCGCCAGCAGGGCCGGGACAGGGTTTTCACCCCTCCACTTT
few NA TRBJ2-5 TRBV5-1 CASRWTVQETQYF TGCGCCAGCCGATGGACAGTACAAGAGACCCAGTACTTC